These T cell receptor beta chains were read from a single sample in a study of human T cells and chemical hapten exposure. TCRdb passed the RACE reads through MiXCR, listing each CDR3 protein once. The profile shows 180,000 or so distinct CDR3 sequences, about 14% of them singletons. The sequences come from whole blood, collected in connection with sensitization to the hapten diphenylcyclopropenone (DPC). These receptors were obtained from a woman aged 25 to 45 with alopecia areata. Some clones in this sample may be carry-over from other donors' samples. The CDR3 runs from the conserved cysteine through the conserved F or W. The D gene is left open where the match is weak. Size values are once, few and many counts, or a class for expanded clones, and some rows have none.

d_call	v_call	clone_size	j_call	cdr3_aa	cdr3_nt
TRBD2	TRBV7-3	many	TRBJ2-2	CASSLNREGQKATGELFF	TGTGCCAGCAGCTTAAACCGGGAGGGCCAGAAAGCCACCGGGGAGCTGTTTTTT
.	TRBV20-1	many	TRBJ1-5	CSARGSQGGQPQHF	TGCAGTGCTAGGGGTTCTCAGGGCGGACAGCCCCAGCATTTT
.	TRBV5-4	few	TRBJ2-2	CASSLEEPGELFF	TGTGCCAGCAGCTTGGAAGAGCCCGGGGAGCTGTTTTTT
.	TRBV9	.	TRBJ1-1	CASSAQPGRRTEAFF	TGTGCCAGCAGCGCTCAACCAGGGCGACGGACTGAAGCTTTCTTT
TRBD1	TRBV30	.	TRBJ1-5	CAWSGTGDQPQHF	TGTGCCTGGAGTGGGACAGGGGATCAGCCCCAGCATTTT
.	TRBV27	.	TRBJ2-3	CASSWQGSTDTQYF	TGTGCCAGCAGTTGGCAGGGAAGCACAGATACGCAGTATTTT
TRBD1	TRBV27	.	TRBJ1-6	CASSSPPGGRRSPLHF	TGTGCCAGCAGTTCCCCCCCAGGGGGCCGTCGATCACCCCTCCACTTT
.	TRBV18	.	TRBJ2-7	CASSQQGTYEQYF	TGTGCCAGCTCACAACAGGGTACCTACGAGCAGTACTTC
TRBD2	TRBV2	many	TRBJ2-5	CASSDSWAAGGPHPETQYF	TGTGCCAGCAGTGATTCCTGGGCGGCGGGGGGGCCCCATCCAGAGACCCAGTACTTC
TRBD1	TRBV6-2/TRBV6-3	.	TRBJ1-1	CASISSGTGRAFF	TGTGCCAGCATTTCGTCCGGGACAGGGCGAGCTTTCTTT
.	TRBV11-2	.	TRBJ2-5	CASSSLQGRETQYF	TGTGCCAGCAGCTCCCTACAGGGCCGGGAGACCCAGTACTTC
TRBD2	TRBV20-1	few	TRBJ2-7	CSASHGLAGGPTLYEQYF	TGCAGTGCTAGTCACGGACTAGCGGGAGGGCCTACCCTGTACGAGCAGTACTTC